This T cell receptor (beta chain) is from a study of post-analysis software for immune sequencing data. Study in general: In terms of disease course, relapsing-remitting, secondary progressive and progressive-relapsing multiple sclerosis were included.

V dropped 5 bases and J dropped 3 bases, with 17 bases sitting between them. CDR1 is DFQATT and CDR2 is SNEGSKA in the germline V gene (reference sequence). The CDR3 extends over 14 amino acids. Study-wide points: Among four or five TRBV segments more frequent in patients than controls were TRBV5-6, TRBV5-1 and TRBV20-1.

Unique molecular identifiers were present in the TCR beta cDNA libraries. TCRdb independently ran MiXCR on the PCR reads; one entry per CDR3 protein. The sample consists of approximately 730,000 distinct CDR3 sequences, roughly 50% of them appearing once. Details on this clonotype: Its antigen is as yet unknown.

The TCR comes from a girl between 5 and 17 years old with multiple sclerosis. The chain carries TRBV20-1 and TRBJ2-7; tentative D call: TRBD2 (6 bases). Sequenced: blood. CDR3 bases: TGCAGTGCTCAAATCGGTTTGGGACTCTACGAGCAGTACTTC. Translation: CSAQIGLGLYEQYF.